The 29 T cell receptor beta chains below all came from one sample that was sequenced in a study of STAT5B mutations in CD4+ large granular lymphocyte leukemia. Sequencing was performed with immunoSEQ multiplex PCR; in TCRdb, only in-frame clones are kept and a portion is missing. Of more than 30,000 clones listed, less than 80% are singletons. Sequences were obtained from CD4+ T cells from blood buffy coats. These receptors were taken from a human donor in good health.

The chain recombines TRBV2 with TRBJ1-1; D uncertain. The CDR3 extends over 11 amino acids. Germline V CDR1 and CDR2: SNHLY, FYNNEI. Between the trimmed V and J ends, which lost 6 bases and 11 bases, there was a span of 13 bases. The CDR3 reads CASRVVPAAFF. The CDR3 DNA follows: TGTGCCAGCAGAGTTGTACCTGCGGCTTTCTTT.

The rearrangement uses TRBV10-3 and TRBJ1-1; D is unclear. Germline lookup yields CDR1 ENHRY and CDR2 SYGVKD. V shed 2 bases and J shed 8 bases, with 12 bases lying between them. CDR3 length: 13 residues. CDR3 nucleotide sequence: TGTGCCATCAGTGAGATGGCACCTGGGGAAGCTTTCTTT. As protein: CAISEMAPGEAFF.

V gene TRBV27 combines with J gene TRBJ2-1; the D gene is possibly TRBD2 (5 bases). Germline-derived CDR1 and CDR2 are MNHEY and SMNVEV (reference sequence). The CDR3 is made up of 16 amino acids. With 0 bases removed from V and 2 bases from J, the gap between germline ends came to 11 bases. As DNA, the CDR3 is TGTGCCAGCAGTTTATCGGGCGGGTCAGCCTACAATGAGCAGTTCTTC. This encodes CASSLSGGSAYNEQFF.

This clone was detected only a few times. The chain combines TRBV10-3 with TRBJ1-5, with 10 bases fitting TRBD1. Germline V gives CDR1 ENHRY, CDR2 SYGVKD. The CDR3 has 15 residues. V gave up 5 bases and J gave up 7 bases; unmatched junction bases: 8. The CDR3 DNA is TGTGCCATCAGTCCCGGGACAGGGGTTGGGCAGCCCCAGCATTTT. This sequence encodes CAISPGTGVGQPQHF.

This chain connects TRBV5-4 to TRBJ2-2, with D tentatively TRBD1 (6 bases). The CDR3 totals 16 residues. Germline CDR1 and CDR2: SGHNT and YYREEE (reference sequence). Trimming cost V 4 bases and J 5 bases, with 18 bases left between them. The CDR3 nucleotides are TGTGCCAGCAGCCCAAAACAGGGAAAGGTAACCGGGGAGCTGTTTTTT. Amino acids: CASSPKQGKVTGELFF.

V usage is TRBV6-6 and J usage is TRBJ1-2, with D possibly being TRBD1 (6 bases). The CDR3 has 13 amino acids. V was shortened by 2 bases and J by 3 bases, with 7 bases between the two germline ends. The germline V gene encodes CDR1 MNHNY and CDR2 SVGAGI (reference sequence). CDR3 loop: CASSYPGDYGYTF. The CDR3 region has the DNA TGTGCCAGCAGTTACCCAGGGGACTATGGCTACACCTTC.

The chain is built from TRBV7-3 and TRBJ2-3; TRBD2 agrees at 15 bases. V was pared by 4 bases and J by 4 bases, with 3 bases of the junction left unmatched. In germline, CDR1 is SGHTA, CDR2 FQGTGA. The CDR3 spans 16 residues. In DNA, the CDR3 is TGTGCCAGCAGCTCGGGACTAGCGGGGGGTGCAGATACGCAGTATTTT. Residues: CASSSGLAGGADTQYF.

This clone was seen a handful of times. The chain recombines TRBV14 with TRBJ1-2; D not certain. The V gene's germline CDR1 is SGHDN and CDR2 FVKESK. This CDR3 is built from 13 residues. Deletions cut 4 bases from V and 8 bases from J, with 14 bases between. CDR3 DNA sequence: TGTGCCAGCAGCCCAACCCAGACCTTCGGCTACACCTTC. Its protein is CASSPTQTFGYTF.

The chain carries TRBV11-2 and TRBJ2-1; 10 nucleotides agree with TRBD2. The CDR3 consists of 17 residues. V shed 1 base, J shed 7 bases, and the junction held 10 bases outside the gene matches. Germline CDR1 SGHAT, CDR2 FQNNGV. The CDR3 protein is CASSLVGASGGGNEQFF. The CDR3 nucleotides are TGTGCCAGCAGCTTAGTTGGAGCTAGCGGGGGCGGGAATGAGCAGTTCTTC.

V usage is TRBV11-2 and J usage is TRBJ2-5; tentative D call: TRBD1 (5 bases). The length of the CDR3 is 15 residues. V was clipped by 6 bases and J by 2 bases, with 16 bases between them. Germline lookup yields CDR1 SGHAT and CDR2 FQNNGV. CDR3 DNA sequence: TGTGCCAGCAGTCCCCGTCGGACAATACAAGAGACCCAGTACTTC. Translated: CASSPRRTIQETQYF.

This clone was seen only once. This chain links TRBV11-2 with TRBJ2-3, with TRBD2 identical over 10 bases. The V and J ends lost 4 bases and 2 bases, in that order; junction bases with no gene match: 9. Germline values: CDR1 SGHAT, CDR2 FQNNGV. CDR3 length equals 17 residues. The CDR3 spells CASSWSGSGGSTDTQYF. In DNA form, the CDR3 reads TGTGCCAGCAGCTGGTCGGGTAGCGGGGGGTCCACAGATACGCAGTATTTT.

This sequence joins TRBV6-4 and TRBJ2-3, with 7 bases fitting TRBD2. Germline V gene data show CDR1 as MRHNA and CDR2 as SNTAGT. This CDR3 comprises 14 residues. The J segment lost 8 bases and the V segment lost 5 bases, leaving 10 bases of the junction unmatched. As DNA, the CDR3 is TGTGCCAGCAGTTCCACTAGCGATTACGGTACGCAGTATTTT. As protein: CASSSTSDYGTQYF.

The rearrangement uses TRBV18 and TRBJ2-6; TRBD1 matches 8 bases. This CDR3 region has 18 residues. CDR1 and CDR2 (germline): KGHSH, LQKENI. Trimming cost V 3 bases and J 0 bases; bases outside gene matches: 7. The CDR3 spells CASSPRTGINSGANVLTF. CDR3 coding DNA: TGTGCCAGCTCACCCCGGACAGGGATAAACTCTGGGGCCAACGTCCTGACTTTC. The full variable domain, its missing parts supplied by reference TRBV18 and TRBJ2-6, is NAGVMQNPRHLVRRRGQEARLRCSPMKGHSHVYWYRQLPEEGLKFMVYLQKENIIDESGMPKERFSAEFPKEGPSILRIQQVVRGDSAAYFCASSPRTGINSGANVLTFGAGSRLTVL.

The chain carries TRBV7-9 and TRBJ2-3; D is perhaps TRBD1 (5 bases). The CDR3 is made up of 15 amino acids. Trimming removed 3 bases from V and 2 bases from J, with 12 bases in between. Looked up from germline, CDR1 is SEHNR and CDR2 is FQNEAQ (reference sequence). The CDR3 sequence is CASSFLQVITDTQYF. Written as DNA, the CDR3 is TGTGCCAGCAGCTTTTTACAGGTCATCACAGATACGCAGTATTTT.

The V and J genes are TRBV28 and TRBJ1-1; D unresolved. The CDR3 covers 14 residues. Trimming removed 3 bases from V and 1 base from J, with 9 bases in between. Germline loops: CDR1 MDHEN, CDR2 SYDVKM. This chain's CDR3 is CASSFGIPNTEAFF. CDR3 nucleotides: TGTGCCAGCAGTTTCGGGATTCCGAACACTGAAGCTTTCTTT.

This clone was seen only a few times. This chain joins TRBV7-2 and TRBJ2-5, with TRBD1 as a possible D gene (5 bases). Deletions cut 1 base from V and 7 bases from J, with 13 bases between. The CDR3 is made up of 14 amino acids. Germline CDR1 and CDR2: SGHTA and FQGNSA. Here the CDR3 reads CASSLVGAGGTQYF. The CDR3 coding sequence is TGTGCCAGCAGCTTAGTAGGGGCCGGTGGGACCCAGTACTTC.

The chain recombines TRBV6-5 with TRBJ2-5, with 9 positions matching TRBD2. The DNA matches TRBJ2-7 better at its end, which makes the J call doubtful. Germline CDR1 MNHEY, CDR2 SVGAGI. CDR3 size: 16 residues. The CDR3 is CASSSPFVAGAYEQYF. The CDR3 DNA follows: TGTGCCAGCAGTTCCCCGTTTGTAGCGGGAGCCTACGAGCAGTACTTC.

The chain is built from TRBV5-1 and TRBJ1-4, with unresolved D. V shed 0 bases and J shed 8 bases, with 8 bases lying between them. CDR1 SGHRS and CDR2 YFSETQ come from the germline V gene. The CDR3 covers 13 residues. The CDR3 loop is CASSLEGGEKLFF. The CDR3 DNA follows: TGCGCCAGCAGCTTGGAGGGAGGAGAAAAACTGTTTTTT.

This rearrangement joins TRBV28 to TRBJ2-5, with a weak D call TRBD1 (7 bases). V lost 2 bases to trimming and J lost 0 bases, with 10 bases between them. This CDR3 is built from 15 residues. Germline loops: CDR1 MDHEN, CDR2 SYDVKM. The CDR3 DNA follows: TGTGCCAGCAGTTTACCAGGGGGGAACCAAGAGACCCAGTACTTC. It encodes CASSLPGGNQETQYF.

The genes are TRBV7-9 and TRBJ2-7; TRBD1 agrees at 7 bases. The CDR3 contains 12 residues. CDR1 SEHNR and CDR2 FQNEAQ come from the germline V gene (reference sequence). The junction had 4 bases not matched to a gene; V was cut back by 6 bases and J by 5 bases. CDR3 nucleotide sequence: TGTGCCAGCAGACCTACAGGGGACGAGCAGTACTTC. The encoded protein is CASRPTGDEQYF.

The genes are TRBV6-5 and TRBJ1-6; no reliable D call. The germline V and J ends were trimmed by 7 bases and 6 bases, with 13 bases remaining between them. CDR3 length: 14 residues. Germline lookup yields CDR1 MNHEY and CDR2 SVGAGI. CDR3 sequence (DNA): TGTGCCAGCAATGAAAACAGAATTAATTCACCCCTCCACTTT. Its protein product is CASNENRINSPLHF.

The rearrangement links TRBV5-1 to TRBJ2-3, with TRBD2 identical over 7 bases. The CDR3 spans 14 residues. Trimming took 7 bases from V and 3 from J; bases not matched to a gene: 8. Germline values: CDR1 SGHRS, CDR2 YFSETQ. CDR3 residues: CASERGGGTDTQYF. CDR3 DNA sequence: TGCGCCAGCGAGCGGGGCGGGGGAACAGATACGCAGTATTTT.

CDR3 DNA sequence: TGTGCCAGCAGGTGGGGTCAACACGAGCAGTACTTC. This encodes CASRWGQHEQYF. The genes are TRBV2 and TRBJ2-7; D is uncertain. The CDR3 spans 12 residues. Per the germline V gene, CDR1 is SNHLY and CDR2 is FYNNEI. Trimming removed 6 bases from V and 5 bases from J, with 11 bases in between. Combining the CDR3 with reference TRBV2 and TRBJ2-7 gives the whole variable domain EPEVTQTPSHQVTQMGQEVILRCVPISNHLYFYWYRQILGQKVEFLVSFYNNEISEKSEIFDDQFSVERPDGSNFTLKIRSTKLEDSAMYFCASRWGQHEQYFGPGTRLTVT.

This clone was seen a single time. In DNA, the CDR3 is TGTGCCTGGTCGTCCCTGGTCTCTACGCAGTATTTT. Protein: CAWSSLVSTQYF. V gene TRBV30 combines with J gene TRBJ2-3; D call uncertain. The germline gives CDR1 GTSNPN, CDR2 SVGIG (reference sequence). V lost 5 bases and J lost 8, with 14 bases in between. This CDR3 comprises 12 residues. Drawing the rest from reference TRBV30 and TRBJ2-3, the complete variable domain is SQTIHQWPATLVQPVGSPLSLECTVEGTSNPNLYWYRQAAGRGLQLLFYSVGIGQISSEVPQNLSASRPQDRQFILSSKKLLLSDSGFYLCAWSSLVSTQYFGPGTRLTVL.

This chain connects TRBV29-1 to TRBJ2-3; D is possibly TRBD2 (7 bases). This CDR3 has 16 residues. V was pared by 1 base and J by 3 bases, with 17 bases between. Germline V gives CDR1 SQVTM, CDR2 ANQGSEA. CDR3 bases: TGCAGCGTTGAAGGCGTGGGGGGGGGCCTGACAGATACGCAGTATTTT. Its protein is CSVEGVGGGLTDTQYF.

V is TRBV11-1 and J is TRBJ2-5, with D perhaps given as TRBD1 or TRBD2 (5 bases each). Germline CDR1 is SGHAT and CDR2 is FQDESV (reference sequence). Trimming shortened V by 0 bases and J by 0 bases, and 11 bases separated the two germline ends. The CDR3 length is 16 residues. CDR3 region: CASSLALQGDQETQYF. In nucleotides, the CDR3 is TGTGCCAGCAGCTTAGCCCTTCAGGGAGACCAAGAGACCCAGTACTTC.

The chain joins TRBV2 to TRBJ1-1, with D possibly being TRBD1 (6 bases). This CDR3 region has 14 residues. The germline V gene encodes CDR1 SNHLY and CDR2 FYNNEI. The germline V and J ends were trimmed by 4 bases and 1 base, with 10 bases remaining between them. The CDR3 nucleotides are TGTGCCAGCAGTGCGACAGGCCGGAACACTGAAGCTTTCTTT. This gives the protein CASSATGRNTEAFF.

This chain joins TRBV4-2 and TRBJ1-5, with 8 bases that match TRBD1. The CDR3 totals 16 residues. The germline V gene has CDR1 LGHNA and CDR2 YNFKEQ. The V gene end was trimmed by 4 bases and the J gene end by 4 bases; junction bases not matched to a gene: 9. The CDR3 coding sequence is TGTGCCAGCAGCCCTCATACAGGGGGGGCGAATCAGCCCCAGCATTTT. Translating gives CASSPHTGGANQPQHF.

The CDR3 sequence: CASSEGGAGFGETQYF. The CDR3 DNA sequence: TGTGCCAGCAGTGAAGGGGGGGCAGGGTTTGGGGAGACCCAGTACTTC. The chain links TRBV6-1 to TRBJ2-5; perhaps D is TRBD1 or TRBD2 (6 bases each). With 1 base removed from V and 5 bases from J, the gap between germline ends came to 17 bases. CDR1 MNHNS and CDR2 SASEGT come from the germline V gene. This CDR3 is 16 amino acids long.